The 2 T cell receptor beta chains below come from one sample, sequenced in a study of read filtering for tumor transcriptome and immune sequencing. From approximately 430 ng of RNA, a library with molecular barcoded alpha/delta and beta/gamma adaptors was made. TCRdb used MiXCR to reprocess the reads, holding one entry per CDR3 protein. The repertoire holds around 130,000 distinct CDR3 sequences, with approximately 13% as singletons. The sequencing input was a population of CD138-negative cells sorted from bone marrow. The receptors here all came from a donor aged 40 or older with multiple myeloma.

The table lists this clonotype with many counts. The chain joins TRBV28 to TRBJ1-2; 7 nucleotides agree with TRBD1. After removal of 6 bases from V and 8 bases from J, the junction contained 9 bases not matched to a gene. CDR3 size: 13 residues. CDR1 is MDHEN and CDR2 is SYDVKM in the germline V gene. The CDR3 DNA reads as TGTGCCAGCAGCCTGACAGGGAGAGGAGGCTACACCTTC. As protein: CASSLTGRGGYTF.

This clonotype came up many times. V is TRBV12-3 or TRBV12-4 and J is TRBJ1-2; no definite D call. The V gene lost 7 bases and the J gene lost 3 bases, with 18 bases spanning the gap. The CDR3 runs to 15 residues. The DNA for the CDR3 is TGTGCCAGCACCCCTACCCTAGGCAGCTACTATGGCTACACCTTC. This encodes CASTPTLGSYYGYTF.